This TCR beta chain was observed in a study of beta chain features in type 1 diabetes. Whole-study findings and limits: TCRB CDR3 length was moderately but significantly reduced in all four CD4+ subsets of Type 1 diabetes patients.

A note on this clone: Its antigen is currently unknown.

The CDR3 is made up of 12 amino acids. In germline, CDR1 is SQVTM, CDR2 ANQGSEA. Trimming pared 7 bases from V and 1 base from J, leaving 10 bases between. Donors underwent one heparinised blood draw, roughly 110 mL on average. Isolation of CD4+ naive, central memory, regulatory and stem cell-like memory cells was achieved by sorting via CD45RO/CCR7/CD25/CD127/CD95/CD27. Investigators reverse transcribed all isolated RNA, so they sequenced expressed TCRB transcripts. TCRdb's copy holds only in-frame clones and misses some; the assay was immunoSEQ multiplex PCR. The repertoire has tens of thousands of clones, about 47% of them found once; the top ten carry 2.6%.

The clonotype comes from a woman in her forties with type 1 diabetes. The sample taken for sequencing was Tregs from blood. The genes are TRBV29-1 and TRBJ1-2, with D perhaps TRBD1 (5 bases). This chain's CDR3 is CSAATDNYGYTF. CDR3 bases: TGCAGCGCCGCGACAGATAACTATGGCTACACCTTC.